The rows below give T cell receptor beta chains drawn from one sample of a study of shared clonotypes between healthy human individuals. Method: immunoSEQ multiplex PCR; TCRdb's copy keeps in-frame clones and lacks some. This sample yields over a million clones, of which around 97% are seen a single time; roughly 1.2% belongs to the top ten. Sample: naive CD4+ T cells sorted from blood. These receptors were obtained from a man under 40 in good health. The CDR3 runs from the conserved cysteine through the conserved F or W.

18 | TRBJ2-1 | TRBV10-3 | CAISPITPLKGRDNEQFF
15 | TRBJ2-7 | TRBV29-1 | CSVASRGPAGKEQYF
15 | TRBJ1-4 | TRBV5-1 | CASSLLRQGNEKLFF
16 | TRBJ1-1 | TRBV28 | CASRLAGTGGYTEAFF
15 | TRBJ2-7 | TRBV19 | CASSISSRGAYEQYF
17 | TRBJ2-3 | TRBV7-3 | CASSIGLALTLGDTQYF
15 | TRBJ2-7 | TRBV10-2 | CASMWQGLFSYEQYF
15 | TRBJ1-5 | TRBV5-6 | CASSFRPGGVQPQHF
17 | TRBJ2-3 | TRBV5-1 | CASSFDPTSGNTDTQYF
13 | TRBJ1-4 | TRBV15 | CATSIRNSEKLFF
14 | TRBJ2-2 | TRBV29-1 | CSVETVKNTGELFF
17 | TRBJ2-7 | TRBV27 | CASSYLPPGQGGYEQYF
15 | TRBJ2-5 | TRBV15 | CATSREPSGQETQYF
13 | TRBJ2-7 | TRBV27 | CASSLNGLMEQYF
14 | TRBJ1-1 | TRBV5-5 | CASSERGMNTEAFF
14 | TRBJ2-7 | TRBV11-3 | CASSWTASSYEQYF
14 | TRBJ2-5 | TRBV5-4 | CASSLGGQSETQYF
13 | TRBJ2-7 | TRBV29-1 | CSVGQRLSYEQYF
17 | TRBJ2-7 | TRBV5-1 | CASSRGLAGGLVHEQYF
15 | TRBJ1-3 | TRBV15 | CATSRDQSLLNTIYF
14 | TRBJ2-1 | TRBV7-2 | CASSATGFGDEQFF
18 | TRBJ2-2 | TRBV28 | CASSSRTWTPWGTGELFF
13 | TRBJ1-2 | TRBV9 | CASTTPGSGGYTF
15 | TRBJ2-7 | TRBV2 | CASSSPRGYSYEQYF
16 | TRBJ2-3 | TRBV4-2 | CASSLTGTRSEDTQYF
14 | TRBJ1-5 | TRBV7-3 | CASSRTGAAQPQHF
15 | TRBJ2-1 | TRBV7-8 | CASSPRESSYNEQFF
15 | TRBJ2-7 | TRBV18 | CASSPSGGPTYEQYF
14 | TRBJ2-7 | TRBV4-3 | CASSPQPGPYEQYF
12 | TRBJ2-2 | TRBV18 | CASSLNTGELFF
15 | TRBJ2-5 | TRBV5-1 | CASKATGSGQETQYF
14 | TRBJ2-1 | TRBV5-4 | CASSPRTGNNEQFF
17 | TRBJ2-3 | TRBV5-1 | CASSLAVGRGHTDTQYF
15 | TRBJ1-2 | TRBV5-1 | CASSLTSGEVGGYTF
13 | TRBJ2-3 | TRBV5-1 | CASSLQVTDTQYF
15 | TRBJ2-1 | TRBV28 | CASSFIADSYNEQFF
14 | TRBJ2-7 | TRBV18 | CASSPGLAAYEQYF
16 | TRBJ2-2 | TRBV11-3 | CASSPTAGRVTGELFF
12 | TRBJ2-7 | TRBV6-1 | CASSEIKGEQYF
15 | TRBJ2-2 | TRBV19 | CASSGLAEPTGELFF
13 | TRBJ2-1 | TRBV7-6 | CASSFRVYNEQFF
11 | TRBJ2-7 | TRBV10-3 | CAISVMGEQYF